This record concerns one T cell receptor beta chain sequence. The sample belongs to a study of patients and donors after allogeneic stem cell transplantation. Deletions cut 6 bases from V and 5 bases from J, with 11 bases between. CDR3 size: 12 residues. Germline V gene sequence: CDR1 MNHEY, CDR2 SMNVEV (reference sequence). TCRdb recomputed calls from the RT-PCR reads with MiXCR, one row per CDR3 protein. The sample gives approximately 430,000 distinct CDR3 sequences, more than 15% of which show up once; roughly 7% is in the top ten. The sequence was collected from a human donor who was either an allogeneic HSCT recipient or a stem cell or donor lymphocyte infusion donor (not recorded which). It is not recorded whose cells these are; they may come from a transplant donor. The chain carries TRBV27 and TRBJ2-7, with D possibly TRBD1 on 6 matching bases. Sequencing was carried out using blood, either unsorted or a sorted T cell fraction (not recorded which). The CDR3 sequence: CASSRGKDEQYF. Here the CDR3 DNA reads TGTGCCAGCAGCAGGGGTAAGGACGAGCAGTACTTC.